Each of the 5 T cell receptor beta chains below was sequenced from the same sample in a study of Tregs in tolerant kidney transplant recipients. Related graft donors supplied nonmyeloablative bone marrow transplants, and mixed chimerism was transient. The method was immunoSEQ multiplex PCR; TCRdb's version includes in-frame clones alone and lacks a portion of them. Its table records about 23,000 clones. Material: CD4+ T cells from blood (PBMCs), obtained 6 months after the transplant. Every receptor here comes from a human patient who received a combined kidney and bone marrow transplant. Some of these T cells may belong to the graft donor.

On this clone: The read halts 3 residues ahead of the CDR3 end, with the missing end drawn from the germline J gene. V usage is TRBV5-1 and J usage is TRBJ2-3; 8 nucleotides line up with TRBD2. Germline CDR1 is SGHRS and CDR2 is YFSETQ. This CDR3 has 16 amino acids. With 4 bases clipped from V and 0 bases from J, the junction kept 7 bases outside the gene matches. CDR3 DNA, as far as it was read: TGCGCCAGCAGCCCCGGACTAGCACAGAGCACAGATACG. Translating gives CASSPGLAQSTDT. The entire CDR3 protein reads CASSPGLAQSTDTQYF.

In terms of frequency, this clone is medium-sized. The CDR3 goes on 3 residues after the read ends, and that part is filled in from the germline J gene. V usage is TRBV5-1 and J usage is TRBJ2-6; 7 bases are a match to TRBD1. Germline V gene data show CDR1 as SGHRS and CDR2 as YFSETQ. The CDR3 totals 16 residues. With V trimmed by 3 bases and J by 0 bases, 3 bases remained unmatched. CDR3 residues: CASSSGTASGANVLTF. Incomplete CDR3 DNA: TGCGCCAGCAGCTCAGGGACAGCCTCTGGGGCCAACGTC. Full variable domain (remainder filled in from reference TRBV5-1 and TRBJ2-6): KAGVTQTPRYLIKTRGQQVTLSCSPISGHRSVSWYQQTPGQGLQFLFEYFSETQRNKGNFPGRFSGRQFSNSRSEMNVSTLELGDSALYLCASSSGTASGANVLTFGAGSRLTVL.

In terms of frequency, this clone is medium-sized (0.01 to 0.1%). The read ends 3 residues shy of where the CDR3 ends; the end is completed using the germline J gene. The chain links TRBV29-1 to TRBJ1-4, with a weak D call TRBD1 (6 bases). The CDR3 spans 13 residues. Germline CDR1 reads SQVTM; CDR2 reads ANQGSEA. V lost 1 base, J lost 8 bases, and 11 bases lay in between. CDR3: CSVEGAGAEKLFF. The sequenced part of the CDR3 DNA is TGCAGCGTTGAAGGCGCGGGGGCGGAAAAA.

Considering frequency, this clone is medium-sized. The read finishes 3 residues shy of the CDR3 end, and the germline J gene is used to complete it. The chain combines TRBV5-1 with TRBJ2-5; 9 bases are shared with TRBD1. Trimming took 6 bases from V and 4 from J; bases not matched to a gene: 7. CDR3 length: 14 amino acids. In germline, CDR1 is SGHRS, CDR2 YFSETQ. The CDR3 DNA, read in part, is TGCGCCAGCAAGCTCGGGACAGGGCGAGAGACC. Encoded protein: CASKLGTGRET. The entire CDR3 protein reads CASKLGTGRETQYF.

As concerns this clone: The read ends 3 residues early relative to the CDR3; the germline J gene fills the gap. This chain links TRBV5-6 with TRBJ2-5; TRBD1 might be the D (5 bases). Trimming took 1 base from V and 2 from J, leaving 12 bases between them. Per germline, CDR1 SGHDT and CDR2 YYEEEE. This CDR3 spans 15 amino acids. Incomplete CDR3 DNA: TGTGCCAGCAGCTTGCTTGTCGCAGGGCAAGAGACC. This gives the protein CASSLLVAGQET. The whole CDR3 is CASSLLVAGQETQYF.